Sequencing of this T cell receptor (beta chain) was carried out in a study of T cells after posttransplantation cyclophosphamide. Germline CDR1 and CDR2: LNHNV and YYDKDF (reference sequence). Trimming cost V 0 bases and J 4 bases; bases outside gene matches: 5. The CDR3 length is 16 residues. A marrow graft followed busulfan-fludarabine conditioning, with cyclophosphamide on days +3 and +4. Study conclusions and caveats: Tissue-infiltrating T cells from skin or gut overlapped little with blood T cells. Recipient CMV seropositivity and CMV reactivation strongly tracked TRB clonality. Donor-recipient repertoire similarity was low at 1-2 months, rising over year one.

Of note for this clone: Its antigen is not known.

Sequenced by immunoSEQ multiplex PCR; TCRdb stores in-frame clones only, minus some. The data contain more than 10,000 clones, 70% to 90% of them singletons. V is TRBV15 and J is TRBJ2-1; TRBD2 matches at 8 bases. The clonotype originates from a female patient in her forties or fifties who received an allogeneic stem cell transplant from a related donor, was CMV-positive, and had no GVHD. The graft donor may account for some of the T cells. The sample here was PBMCs, taken about 1,700 days after allogeneic stem cell transplant with posttransplant cyclophosphamide. The CDR3 DNA follows: TGTGCCACCAGCAGAGATGGGGCGGGAGGTTACAATGAGCAGTTCTTC. Encoded protein: CATSRDGAGGYNEQFF.